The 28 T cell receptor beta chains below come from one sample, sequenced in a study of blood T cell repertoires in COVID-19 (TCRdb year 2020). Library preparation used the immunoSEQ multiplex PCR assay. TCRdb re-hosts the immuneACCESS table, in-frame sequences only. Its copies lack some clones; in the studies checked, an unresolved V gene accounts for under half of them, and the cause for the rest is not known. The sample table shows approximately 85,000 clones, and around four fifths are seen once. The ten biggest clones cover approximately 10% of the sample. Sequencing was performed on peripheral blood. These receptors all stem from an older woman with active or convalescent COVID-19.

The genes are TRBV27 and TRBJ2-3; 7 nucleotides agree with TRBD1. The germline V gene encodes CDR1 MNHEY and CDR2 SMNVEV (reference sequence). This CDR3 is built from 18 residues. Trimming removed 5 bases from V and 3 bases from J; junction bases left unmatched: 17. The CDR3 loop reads CASSQKPPRTGWTDTQYF. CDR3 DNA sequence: TGTGCCAGCAGTCAGAAACCACCAAGGACAGGTTGGACAGATACGCAGTATTTT.

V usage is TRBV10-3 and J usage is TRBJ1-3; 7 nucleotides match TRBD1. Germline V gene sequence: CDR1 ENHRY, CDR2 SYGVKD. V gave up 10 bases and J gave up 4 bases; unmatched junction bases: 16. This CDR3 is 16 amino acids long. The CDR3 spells CATLRGEGALGNTIYF. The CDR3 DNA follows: TGTGCCACCCTCCGGGGTGAGGGGGCGTTAGGAAACACCATATATTTT.

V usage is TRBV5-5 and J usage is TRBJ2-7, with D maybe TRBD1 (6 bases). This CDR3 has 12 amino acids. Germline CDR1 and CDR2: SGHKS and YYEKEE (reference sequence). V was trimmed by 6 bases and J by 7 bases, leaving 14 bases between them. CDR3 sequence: CASTSQGMEQYF. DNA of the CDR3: TGTGCCAGCACCTCTCAGGGGATGGAGCAGTACTTC.

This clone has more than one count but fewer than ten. The DNA of the CDR3 is TGTGCCAGCAGTTACAGGGCAGGGGACTATGGCTACACCTTC. As protein: CASSYRAGDYGYTF. This chain links TRBV6-5 with TRBJ1-2, with a weak D call TRBD1 (6 bases). This CDR3 has 14 amino acids. Deletions cut 2 bases from V and 3 bases from J, with 10 bases between. The V gene's germline CDR1 is MNHEY and CDR2 SVGAGI.

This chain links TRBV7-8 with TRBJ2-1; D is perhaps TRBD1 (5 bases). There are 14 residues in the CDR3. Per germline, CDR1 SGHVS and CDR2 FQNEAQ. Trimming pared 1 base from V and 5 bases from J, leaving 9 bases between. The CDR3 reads CASSLGRENNEQFF. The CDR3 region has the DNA TGTGCCAGCAGCTTAGGCAGGGAAAACAATGAGCAGTTCTTC. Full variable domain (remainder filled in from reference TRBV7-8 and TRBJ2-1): GAGVSQSPRYKVAKRGQDVALRCDPISGHVSLFWYQQALGQGPEFLTYFQNEAQLDKSGLPSDRFFAERPEGSVSTLKIQRTQQEDSAVYLCASSLGRENNEQFFGPGTRLTVL.

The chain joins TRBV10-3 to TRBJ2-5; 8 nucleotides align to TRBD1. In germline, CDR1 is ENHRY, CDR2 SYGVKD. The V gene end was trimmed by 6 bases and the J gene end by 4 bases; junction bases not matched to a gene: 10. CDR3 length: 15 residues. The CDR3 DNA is TGTGCCATCAGCCGTGGACAGGGCAGGTTAGAGACCCAGTACTTC. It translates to CAISRGQGRLETQYF.

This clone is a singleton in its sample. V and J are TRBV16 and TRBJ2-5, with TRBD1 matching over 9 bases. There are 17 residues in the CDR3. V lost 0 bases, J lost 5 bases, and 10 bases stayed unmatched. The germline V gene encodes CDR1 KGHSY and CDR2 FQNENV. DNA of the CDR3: TGTGCCAGCAGCCAATCATTGCCGGGACAGGGATACGAGACCCAGTACTTC. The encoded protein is CASSQSLPGQGYETQYF.

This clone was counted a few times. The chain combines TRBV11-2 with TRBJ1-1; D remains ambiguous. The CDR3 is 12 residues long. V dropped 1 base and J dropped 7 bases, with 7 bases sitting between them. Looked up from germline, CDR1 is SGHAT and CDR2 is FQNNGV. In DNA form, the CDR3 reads TGTGCCAGCAGCTTAGGGGCGGGTGAAGCTTTCTTT. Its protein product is CASSLGAGEAFF.

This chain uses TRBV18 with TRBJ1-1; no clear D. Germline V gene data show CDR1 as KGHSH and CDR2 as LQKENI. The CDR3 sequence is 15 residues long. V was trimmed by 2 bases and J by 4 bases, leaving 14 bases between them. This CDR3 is CASSPIGDGLTEAFF. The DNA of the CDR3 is TGTGCCAGCTCACCAATAGGCGATGGACTCACTGAAGCTTTCTTT.

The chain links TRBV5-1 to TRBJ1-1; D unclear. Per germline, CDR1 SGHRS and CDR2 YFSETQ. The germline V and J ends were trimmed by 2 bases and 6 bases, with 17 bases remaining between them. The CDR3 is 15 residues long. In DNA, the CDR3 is TGCGCCAGCAGCTTTGGCCGATCGAGTAGCGCTGAAGCTTTCTTT. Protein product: CASSFGRSSSAEAFF.

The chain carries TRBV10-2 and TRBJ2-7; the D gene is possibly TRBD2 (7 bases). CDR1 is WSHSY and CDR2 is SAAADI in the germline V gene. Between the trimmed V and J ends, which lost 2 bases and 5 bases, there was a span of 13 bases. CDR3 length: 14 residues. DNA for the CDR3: TGCGCCAGCAGTGAGAGGGGGGGGTTCGACGAGCAGTACTTC. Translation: CASSERGGFDEQYF.

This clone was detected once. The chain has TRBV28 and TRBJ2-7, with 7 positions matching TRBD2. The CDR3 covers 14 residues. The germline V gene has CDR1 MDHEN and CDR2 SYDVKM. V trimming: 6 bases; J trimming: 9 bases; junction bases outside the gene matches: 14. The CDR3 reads CASSNGGDDIGQYF. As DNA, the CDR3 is TGTGCCAGCAGCAATGGGGGGGACGACATCGGGCAGTACTTC.

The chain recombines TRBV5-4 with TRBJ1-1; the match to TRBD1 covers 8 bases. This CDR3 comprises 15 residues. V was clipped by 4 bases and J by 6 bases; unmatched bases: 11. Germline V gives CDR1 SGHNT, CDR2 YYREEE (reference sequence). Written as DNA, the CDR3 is TGTGCCAGCAGCGGGGCGCAGGGGGCGCCGCCTGAAGCTTTCTTT. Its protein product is CASSGAQGAPPEAFF.

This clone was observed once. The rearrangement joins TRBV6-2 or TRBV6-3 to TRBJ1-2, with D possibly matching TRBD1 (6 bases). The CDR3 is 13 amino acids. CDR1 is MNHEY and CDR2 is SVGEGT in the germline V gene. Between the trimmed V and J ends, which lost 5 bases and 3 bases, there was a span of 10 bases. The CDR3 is CASSPGAYYGYTF. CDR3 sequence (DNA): TGTGCCAGCAGTCCAGGGGCCTACTATGGCTACACCTTC.

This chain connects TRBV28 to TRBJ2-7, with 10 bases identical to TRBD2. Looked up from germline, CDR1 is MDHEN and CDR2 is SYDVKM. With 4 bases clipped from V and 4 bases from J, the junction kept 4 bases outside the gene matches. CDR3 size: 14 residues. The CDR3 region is CASSSPSGGYEQYF. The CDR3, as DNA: TGTGCCAGCAGTTCTCCTAGCGGGGGTTACGAGCAGTACTTC.

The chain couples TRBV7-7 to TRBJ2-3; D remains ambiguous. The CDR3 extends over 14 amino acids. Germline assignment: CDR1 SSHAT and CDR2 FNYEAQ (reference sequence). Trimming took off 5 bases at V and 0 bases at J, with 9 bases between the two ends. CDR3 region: CASSEEFSTDTQYF. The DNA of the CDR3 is TGTGCCAGCAGCGAGGAGTTTAGCACAGATACGCAGTATTTT. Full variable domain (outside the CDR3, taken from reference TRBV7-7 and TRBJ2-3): GAGVSQSPRYKVTKRGQDVTLRCDPISSHATLYWYQQALGQGPEFLTYFNYEAQPDKSGLPSDRFSAERPEGSISTLTIQRTEQRDSAMYRCASSEEFSTDTQYFGPGTRLTVL.

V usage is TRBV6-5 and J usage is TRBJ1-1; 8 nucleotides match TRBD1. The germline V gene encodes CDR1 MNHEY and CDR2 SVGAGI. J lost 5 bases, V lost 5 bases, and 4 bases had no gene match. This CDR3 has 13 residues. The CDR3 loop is CASSQGAWTEAFF. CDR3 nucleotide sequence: TGTGCCAGCAGTCAGGGGGCGTGGACTGAAGCTTTCTTT.

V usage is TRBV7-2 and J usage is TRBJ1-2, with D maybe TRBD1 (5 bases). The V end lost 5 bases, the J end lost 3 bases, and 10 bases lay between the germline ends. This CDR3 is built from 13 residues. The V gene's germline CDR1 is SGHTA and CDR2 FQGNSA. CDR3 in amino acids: CASSTDIYYGYTF. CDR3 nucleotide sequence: TGTGCCAGCAGCACGGACATTTACTATGGCTACACCTTC.

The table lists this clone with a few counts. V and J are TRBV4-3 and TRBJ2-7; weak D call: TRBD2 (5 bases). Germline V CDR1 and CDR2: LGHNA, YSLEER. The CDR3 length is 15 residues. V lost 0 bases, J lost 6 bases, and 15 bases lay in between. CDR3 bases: TGCGCCAGCAGCCAAGATTGGCGGACGGCGGGCGAGCAGTACTTC. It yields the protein CASSQDWRTAGEQYF.

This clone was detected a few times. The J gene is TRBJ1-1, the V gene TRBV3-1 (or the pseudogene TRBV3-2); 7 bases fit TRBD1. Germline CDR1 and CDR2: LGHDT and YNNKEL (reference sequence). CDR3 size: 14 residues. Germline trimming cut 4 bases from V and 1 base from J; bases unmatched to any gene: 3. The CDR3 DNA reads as TGTGCCAGCAGCCGGGGACAGTCGAACACTGAAGCTTTCTTT. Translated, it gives CASSRGQSNTEAFF.

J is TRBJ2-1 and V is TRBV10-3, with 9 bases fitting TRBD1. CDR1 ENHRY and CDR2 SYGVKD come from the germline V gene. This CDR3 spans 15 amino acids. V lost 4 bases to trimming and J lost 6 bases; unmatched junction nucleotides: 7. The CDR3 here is CAISGGQGMVNEQFF. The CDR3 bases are TGTGCCATCAGTGGGGGACAGGGTATGGTCAATGAGCAGTTCTTC.

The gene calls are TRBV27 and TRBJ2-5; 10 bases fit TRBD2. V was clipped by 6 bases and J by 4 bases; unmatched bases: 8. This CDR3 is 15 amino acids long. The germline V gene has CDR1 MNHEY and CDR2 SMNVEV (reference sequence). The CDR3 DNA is TGTGCCAGCAGCCGGACTAGCGGTTTACGAGAGACCCAGTACTTC. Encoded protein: CASSRTSGLRETQYF.

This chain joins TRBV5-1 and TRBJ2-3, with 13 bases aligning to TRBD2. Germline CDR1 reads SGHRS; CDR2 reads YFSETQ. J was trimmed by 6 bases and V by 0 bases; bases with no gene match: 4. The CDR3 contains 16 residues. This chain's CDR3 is CASSLGGTSGVDTQYF. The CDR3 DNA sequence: TGCGCCAGCAGCTTGGGTGGGACTAGCGGGGTCGATACGCAGTATTTT.

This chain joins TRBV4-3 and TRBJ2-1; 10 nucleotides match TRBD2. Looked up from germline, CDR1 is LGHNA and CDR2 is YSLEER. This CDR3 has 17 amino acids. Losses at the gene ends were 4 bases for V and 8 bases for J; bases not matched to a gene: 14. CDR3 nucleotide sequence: TGCGCCAGCAGCCCGCAGGGACTAGCGACCGTACTCGATGAGCAGTTCTTC. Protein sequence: CASSPQGLATVLDEQFF.

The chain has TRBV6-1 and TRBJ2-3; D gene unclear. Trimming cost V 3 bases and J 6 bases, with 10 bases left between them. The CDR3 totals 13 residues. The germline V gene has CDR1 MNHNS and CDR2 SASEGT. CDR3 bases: TGTGCCAGCAGTGAGTCGGTAGAGGATACGCAGTATTTT. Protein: CASSESVEDTQYF.

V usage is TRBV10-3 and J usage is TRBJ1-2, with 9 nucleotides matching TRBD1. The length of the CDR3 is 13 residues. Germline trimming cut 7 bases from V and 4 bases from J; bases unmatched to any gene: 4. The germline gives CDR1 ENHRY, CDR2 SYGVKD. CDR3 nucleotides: TGTGCCATCATGGCGGGACAGGGCTATGGCTACACCTTC. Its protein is CAIMAGQGYGYTF.

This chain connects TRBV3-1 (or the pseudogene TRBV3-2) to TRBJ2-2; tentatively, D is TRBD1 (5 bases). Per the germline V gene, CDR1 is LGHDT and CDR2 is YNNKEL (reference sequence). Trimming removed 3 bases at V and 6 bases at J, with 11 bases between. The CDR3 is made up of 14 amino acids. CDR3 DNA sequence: TGTGCCAGCAGCCACTCAGGACAATCCGGGGAGCTGTTTTTT. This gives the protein CASSHSGQSGELFF.

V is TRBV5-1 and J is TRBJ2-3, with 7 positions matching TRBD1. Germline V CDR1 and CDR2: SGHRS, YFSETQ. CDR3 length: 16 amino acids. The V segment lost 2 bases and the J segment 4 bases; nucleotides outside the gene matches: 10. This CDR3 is CASSLYRVDRADTQYF. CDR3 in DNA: TGCGCCAGCAGCTTATACAGGGTCGACAGGGCAGATACGCAGTATTTT.